This T cell receptor (beta chain) was captured by sequencing in a study of identifying expanded T cells in peripheral blood. Whole-study findings and limits: Variance in clone template counts between approximately 2-week samples significantly increased with total template count across all healthy donors.

The repertoire was sequenced with immunoSEQ multiplex PCR; TCRdb's copy has only in-frame clones and lacks some. The sample lists about 91,000 clones; approximately 91% were seen once. With respect to this clone: Its specificity is unknown.

Sequencing was done on a sample of blood. The clonotype originates from a person between 18 and 70 years old in good health.

This chain's CDR3 is CASSEGGRVGQPQHF. CDR3 coding DNA: TGTGCCAGCAGTGAGGGAGGCAGGGTGGGTCAGCCCCAGCATTTT. The gene calls are TRBV2 and TRBJ1-5; D is perhaps TRBD1 (5 bases). The CDR3 has 15 residues. Per germline, CDR1 SNHLY and CDR2 FYNNEI. V was trimmed by 3 bases and J by 6 bases, leaving 15 bases between them.